Here is one TCR beta chain with its context. Its antigen is not identified. Use of 60 Vbeta and 13 Jbeta primers characterized the PCR. The data were produced by immunoSEQ multiplex PCR, yet TCRdb's version contains in-frame clones alone and is incomplete. The repertoire holds fewer than 35,000 clones, with about 86% as singletons. The data originate from a study of cytomegalovirus exposure and HLA in healthy donors. Findings and limits, study-wide: The study had only CMV serostatus as immune exposure information.

V lost 2 bases, J lost 4 bases, and 7 bases lay in between. Looked up from germline, CDR1 is LNHNV and CDR2 is YYDKDF (reference sequence). The CDR3 covers 13 residues. This chain uses TRBV15 with TRBJ2-3; D uncertain. The TCR comes from a boy between 10 and 17 years old in good health and CMV-seronegative. Sequenced material: PBMCs. CDR3 sequence: CATSRPTSDTQYF. CDR3 DNA: TGTGCCACCAGCAGACCGACATCAGATACGCAGTATTTT.